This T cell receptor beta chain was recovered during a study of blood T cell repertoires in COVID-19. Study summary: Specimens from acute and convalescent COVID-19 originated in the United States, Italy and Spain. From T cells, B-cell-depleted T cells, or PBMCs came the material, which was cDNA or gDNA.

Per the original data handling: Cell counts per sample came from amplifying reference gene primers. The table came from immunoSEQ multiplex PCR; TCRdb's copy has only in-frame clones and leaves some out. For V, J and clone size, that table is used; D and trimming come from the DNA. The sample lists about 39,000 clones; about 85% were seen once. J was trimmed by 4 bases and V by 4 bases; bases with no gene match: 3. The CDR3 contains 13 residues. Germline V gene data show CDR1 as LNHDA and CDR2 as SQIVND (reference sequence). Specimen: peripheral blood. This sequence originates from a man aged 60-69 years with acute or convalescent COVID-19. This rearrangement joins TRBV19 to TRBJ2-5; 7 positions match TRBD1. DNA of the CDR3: TGTGCCAGTAGTACGGGACAGTCAGAGACCCAGTACTTC. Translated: CASSTGQSETQYF.